This TCR beta chain stems from a study of radiation and T cells in renal cell carcinoma. Clones were sequenced by immunoSEQ multiplex PCR, and TCRdb holds only the in-frame ones, with some missing. The sample records about 140,000 clones, around four fifths being singletons. Germline-derived CDR1 and CDR2 are MGHDK and SYGVNS. This CDR3 region has 12 residues. Trimming cost V 4 bases and J 2 bases, with 5 bases left between them. Time point described: baseline pretreatment blood. Specified treatment: 15 Gy SBRT to primary tumor, nephrectomy 4 weeks later. Comment on this clone: The sample holds other DNA sequences that translate to the same CDR3.

The chain has TRBV25-1 and TRBJ1-2; D gene ambiguous. This sequence originates from a woman aged 45-65 years with renal cell carcinoma. Specimen: blood, collected from a patient whose treatment included radiotherapy and nephrectomy. The CDR3 DNA reads as TGTGCCAGCAGTGGCGGAAACTATGGCTACACCTTC. Its translation: CASSGGNYGYTF.